This T cell receptor (beta chain) is from a study of shared clonotypes between healthy human individuals (dated by TCRdb to 2020 to 2021). Context from the whole study: The cohort comprised a couple of women and a few men aged 18 to 49 years. For each donor, CD4 naive and CD4 memory were each run on three plates, CD8 naive on two plates, and CD8 memory on one plate. To estimate repertoire size and how much clonotypes are shared between individuals, the study performed deep sequencing of blood TCR repertoires from roughly five healthy adults. To increase sequencing depth and limit assay-specific biases, TCR repertoire library preparation and sequencing were carried out by different laboratories using diverse techniques. Leukapheresis yielded between about 0.8 and 9.5 billion PBMCs per donor.

CD8 naive samples were obtained by positive selection for CCR7 among CD45RO-negative cells, yielding a CD45RA+CCR7+ population from which TemRA cells were excluded. Healthy HIV-negative adults with no recently reported acute infections or vaccinations were included as donors. Every donor was a Caucasian adult residing in Nashville, Tennessee, USA. After blood collection by leukapheresis, PBMCs were isolated using Ficoll-Histopaque density gradient centrifugation and then cryopreserved in the vapor phase of liquid nitrogen. Purity and quantity of every magnetically sorted T cell population were checked by analytical flow cytometry. Each sorted fraction had its genomic DNA isolated and then quantified by UV absorbance on a Nanodrop 2000c. General study outcomes and caveats: Rarefaction of sorted-subset datasets indicated incomplete sequencing despite the large sequencing depth. Sampling was restricted to blood, and TCR repertoires in tissue are likely to differ from TCR repertoires in blood. The small number of donors limited the genetic and exposure-history diversity represented. Compared with non-shared clonotypes, the clonotypes found in all four sorted-subset donors had higher generation probabilities. Across a few donors, around 5.4% of naive CD4, 3% to 4% of naive CD8, roughly 2.3% of memory CD4, and 0.3% to 0.45% of memory CD8 clonotypes were shared. Based on pairwise subsampling, the degree of clonotype sharing among donors was expected to be affected by sequencing depth. Naive subsets generally had larger estimated clonotype richness than memory subsets did.

V drops 6 bases and J drops 1 base, leaving 9 bases in between. The germline V gene (reference sequence) sets CDR1 to PRHDT and CDR2 to FYEKMQ. There are 13 amino acids in the CDR3, from cysteine to phenylalanine inclusive. Only CDR3 DNA remains: 39 bases, in frame from the first base. A remark on this clone: The antigen it recognizes is unknown. It has no much larger one-base neighbor in the sample; base qualities were not kept. Other DNA variants within this sample encode the same CDR3.

Using the deep immunoSEQ assay, multiplex PCR amplified TCR CDR3 regions from genomic DNA. Extracted genomic DNA from each cell subset was spread evenly across all wells of several immunoSEQ 96-well plates, with each plate serving as a replicate. For sorted subsets, each replicate PCR was loaded with about 200 ng genomic DNA, equivalent to 25,000 to 30,000 T cell genomes. Purified libraries were quantified with a Qubit 3.0 fluorometer, sized on a Bioanalyzer 2100, and re-quantified with the KAPA Library Quantification kit. A separate single-read 150-cycle Illumina NextSeq 550 flow cell was used to sequence each immunoSEQ 96-well plate. In the authors' own workflow: Because only junctional sequences without quality scores were contained in the immunoSEQ output, filtering matching that applied to full-length reads could not be performed. Sequences were annotated with PyIR, a Python wrapper for IgBLAST v1.9, using IMGT germline references to assign V/J genes and CDR3. Reads with weak V/J assignments (E-value above 1e-6), missing CDR3, stop codons, out-of-frame junctions, or ambiguous translated residues were removed. V3J clonotypes were defined as sequences sharing the same inferred V gene, J gene, and CDR3 amino acid sequence. Percentage overlap between repertoires was calculated by dividing the number of shared unique clonotypes by the size of the smaller repertoire. Repertoire richness was assessed with RTK rarefaction, the Chao1 estimator, and Recon v2.1 estimates of unobserved clonotypes. For all TCRbeta clonotypes obtained by the gDNA method from a handful of donors, generation probabilities were computed with OLGA. This is the immuneACCESS table as TCRdb keeps it, with only in-frame sequences that have V and J called. A part of the clones is gone; compared with another copy, unresolved V genes explain less than half, and the rest is unexplained. V, J and clone size derive from that table, while D and trimming were established from the DNA sequence. The sample has some 2,100,000 clones on record, about 92% of them singletons. Of the sample, under 2% is held by the ten largest clones.

This clonotype originated in a young man in good health. Some clones in this sample may be carry-over from other donors' samples. The sequenced material came from naive CD8+ T cells from PBMCs. In light of the paper, this sample's cell subset or site label describes: CD45RA+CCR7+. The chain was built from TRBV13 and TRBJ1-1; TRBD1 could be the D gene, as 5 bases match. CDR3 protein: CASSLTANTEAFF. The bases read TGTGCCAGCAGTTTGACAGCGAACACTGAAGCTTTCTTT.